The entry below gives a single T cell receptor (beta chain) sequence along with its context. Germline CDR1 and CDR2: SGHTA and FQGNSA. The CDR3 is made up of 14 amino acids. The trim removed 6 bases at V and 8 bases at J, leaving 9 bases unmatched. The sample comes from a study of shared clonotypes between healthy human individuals. Sequencing used immunoSEQ multiplex PCR; TCRdb keeps in-frame clones, though not all of them. The sample yields under 350,000 clones, around 86% seen once. The chain recombines TRBV7-2 with TRBJ2-1; TRBD2 aligns across 8 bases. Material for sequencing was memory CD8+ T cells sorted from blood. The subset denotes: CD45RO+ cells pooled with CCR7-negative TemRA cells. The TCR was taken from a man aged 18 to 29 in good health. The CDR3: CASSLTNGGDEQFF. CDR3 coding DNA: TGTGCCAGCAGTTTGACAAACGGGGGGGATGAGCAGTTCTTC.